This passage covers 24 T cell receptor beta chains from one sample sequenced in a study of cytomegalovirus exposure and HLA in healthy donors. The PCR used 60 Vbeta and 13 Jbeta primers. Assay: immunoSEQ multiplex PCR; the TCRdb copy retains only in-frame clones and omits some. In the table there are about 160,000 clones, roughly 80% of which are singletons. The source material was PBMCs. These receptor sequences come from a woman aged 40 to 49 in good health and CMV-seronegative.

J is TRBJ2-7 and V is TRBV5-1; perhaps TRBD2 as D (5 bases). The V end was cut by 4 bases, the J end by 0 bases, with 11 bases between. This CDR3 is 14 amino acids long. CDR1 SGHRS and CDR2 YFSETQ come from the germline V gene. Here the CDR3 reads CASSITGNSYEQYF. CDR3 in DNA: TGCGCCAGCAGCATAACCGGGAACTCCTACGAGCAGTACTTC.

The chain employs TRBV4-1 and TRBJ2-6; 7 bases agree with TRBD1. The V gene end was trimmed by 4 bases and the J gene end by 0 bases; junction bases not matched to a gene: 6. CDR1 and CDR2 from the germline V gene are MGHRA and YSYEKL. The CDR3 sequence is 17 residues long. DNA for the CDR3: TGCGCCAGCAGCCTTACAGGGGATGTCTCTGGGGCCAACGTCCTGACTTTC. Its translation is CASSLTGDVSGANVLTF.

CDR3 bases: TGTGCCAGCAGTGTGGGGCTAGCGGGGGGGGGCACAGATACGCAGTATTTT. Protein sequence: CASSVGLAGGGTDTQYF. The rearrangement links TRBV6-1 to TRBJ2-3; 12 nucleotides match TRBD2. The junction had 6 bases not matched to a gene; V was cut back by 4 bases and J by 1 base. CDR3 size: 17 residues. Germline CDR1 is MNHNS and CDR2 is SASEGT.

The CDR3 reads CASSFSDTGELFF. For the CDR3, the DNA is TGTGCCAGCAGCTTCTCTGACACCGGGGAGCTGTTTTTT. The chain couples TRBV11-2 to TRBJ2-2; D not resolved. The germline V gene has CDR1 SGHAT and CDR2 FQNNGV. V gave up 3 bases and J gave up 3 bases, with 5 bases separating them. The CDR3 runs to 13 residues.

This chain uses TRBV10-2 with TRBJ1-5; D is possibly TRBD1 (5 bases). Trimming pared 1 base from V and 6 bases from J, leaving 10 bases between. Germline assignment: CDR1 WSHSY and CDR2 SAAADI. CDR3 size: 14 residues. DNA of the CDR3: TGCGCCAGCAGTGAGTATCGGGACTCTCAGCCCCAGCATTTT. This encodes CASSEYRDSQPQHF.

J is TRBJ1-2 and V is TRBV27, with D tentatively TRBD1 (5 bases). The germline V and J ends were trimmed by 2 bases and 8 bases, with 12 bases remaining between them. Germline CDR1 MNHEY, CDR2 SMNVEV (reference sequence). This CDR3 has 13 residues. The CDR3 spells CASSLNQGTGYTF. The CDR3 DNA reads as TGTGCCAGCAGTTTAAACCAGGGTACGGGCTACACCTTC.

This clone has only a few counts. The chain couples TRBV6-1 to TRBJ2-3; D unclear. V was clipped by 5 bases and J by 5 bases, with 14 bases between them. Germline CDR1 and CDR2: MNHNS and SASEGT. There are 14 residues in the CDR3. CDR3 nucleotides: TGTGCCAGCAGTACCACACAGTTTCAAGATACGCAGTATTTT. This encodes CASSTTQFQDTQYF.

The chain carries TRBV7-9 and TRBJ2-2; the match to TRBD1 covers 10 bases. CDR1 and CDR2 from the germline V gene are SEHNR and FQNEAQ (reference sequence). There are 17 residues in the CDR3. The V segment lost 5 bases and the J segment 1 base; nucleotides outside the gene matches: 7. The DNA for the CDR3 is TGTGCCAGCAGCCGGGACAGGGGAGTCGGGAACACCGGGGAGCTGTTTTTT. It specifies CASSRDRGVGNTGELFF.

The chain links TRBV6-1 to TRBJ2-4, with TRBD1 matching 7 bases. The junction had 7 bases not matched to a gene; V was cut back by 7 bases and J by 10 bases. Germline assignment: CDR1 MNHNS and CDR2 SASEGT. CDR3 size: 12 residues. CDR3 nucleotides: TGTGCCAGCAACTCGGGACAGAGGATTCAGTACTTC. The encoded protein is CASNSGQRIQYF.

The chain joins TRBV5-1 to TRBJ2-7; tentative D call: TRBD1 (5 bases). The CDR3 spans 14 residues. The V end was cut by 0 bases, the J end by 3 bases, with 10 bases between. From germline, CDR1 is SGHRS and CDR2 YFSETQ. CDR3: CASSLAGRDYEQYF. In nucleotides, the CDR3 is TGCGCCAGCAGCTTGGCGGGCAGGGACTACGAGCAGTACTTC.

The chain employs TRBV30 and TRBJ1-5; 7 bases line up with TRBD1. V was clipped by 4 bases and J by 2 bases; unmatched bases: 14. This CDR3 is built from 17 residues. The germline CDR1 and CDR2 sequences are GTSNPN and SVGIG (reference sequence). The CDR3 DNA is TGTGCCTGGAACCCGACAGGGTCGGAGGTATGCAATCAGCCCCAGCATTTT. This codes for CAWNPTGSEVCNQPQHF.

This chain joins TRBV2 and TRBJ1-4, with 7 positions matching TRBD1. V lost 11 bases and J lost 2; bases outside the gene matches: 8. The CDR3 sequence is 14 residues long. Germline lookup yields CDR1 SNHLY and CDR2 FYNNEI. CDR3 loop: CAGTRQGTNEKLFF. The CDR3 DNA reads as TGTGCCGGGACCCGACAGGGCACTAATGAAAAACTGTTTTTT.

The chain links TRBV4-1 to TRBJ2-7; D is possibly TRBD2 (6 bases). The V end lost 2 bases, the J end lost 1 base, and 15 bases lay between the germline ends. CDR1 MGHRA and CDR2 YSYEKL come from the germline V gene. The CDR3 totals 16 residues. The DNA for the CDR3 is TGCGCCAGCAGCCAATCGTTATTAGCGGCTTCCTACGAGCAGTACTTC. Residues: CASSQSLLAASYEQYF.

In regard to this clone: Other nucleotide sequences from this sample produce the same CDR3. J is TRBJ1-1 and V is TRBV19; a weak D match, TRBD1 (5 bases). The germline V and J ends were trimmed by 8 bases and 1 base, with 8 bases remaining between them. Germline CDR1 LNHDA, CDR2 SQIVND (reference sequence). There are 12 residues in the CDR3. The CDR3 reads CASSDRNTEAFF. The CDR3 bases are TGTGCCAGTTCTGACAGGAACACTGAAGCTTTCTTT.

V gene TRBV2 combines with J gene TRBJ1-4, with a weak D call TRBD1 (6 bases). The CDR3 consists of 12 residues. CDR1 and CDR2 (germline): SNHLY, FYNNEI. Trimming took off 8 bases at V and 4 bases at J, with 8 bases between the two ends. CDR3 sequence reads: CASRDNNEKLFF. The CDR3 DNA follows: TGTGCCAGCCGGGACAATAATGAAAAACTGTTTTTT.

The V call is TRBV27, the J call TRBJ1-5; weak D call: TRBD1 (6 bases). CDR3 size: 14 residues. Germline V CDR1 and CDR2: MNHEY, SMNVEV (reference sequence). V gave up 4 bases and J gave up 6 bases, with 13 bases separating them. The CDR3 here is CASSWSGGGQPQHF. The DNA for the CDR3 is TGTGCCAGCAGTTGGTCGGGGGGCGGTCAGCCCCAGCATTTT.

The rearrangement uses TRBV27 and TRBJ1-4; no reliable D call. The CDR3 spans 13 residues. CDR1 and CDR2 (germline): MNHEY, SMNVEV (reference sequence). V lost 6 bases and J lost 4, with 9 bases in between. CDR3 sequence: CASRTSGNEKLFF. The CDR3 DNA sequence: TGTGCCAGCAGGACAAGTGGTAATGAAAAACTGTTTTTT.

The chain combines TRBV5-1 with TRBJ1-6; possible D gene TRBD1, 6 bases. Trimming cost V 0 bases and J 12 bases, with 10 bases left between them. Germline-derived CDR1 and CDR2 are SGHRS and YFSETQ. The CDR3 is 13 residues long. The CDR3 DNA reads TGCGCCAGCAGCTTGGGGACAGACGGACCCCTCCACTTT. As protein: CASSLGTDGPLHF.

The V call is TRBV29-1, the J call TRBJ2-5, with D perhaps TRBD2 (5 bases). This CDR3 has 12 amino acids. The germline V and J ends were trimmed by 6 bases and 4 bases, with 12 bases remaining between them. Germline V CDR1 and CDR2: SQVTM, ANQGSEA. The CDR3 DNA is TGCAGCGTCGGGTCGGGGTCAGAGACCCAGTACTTC. It encodes CSVGSGSETQYF.

The rearrangement uses TRBV7-9 and TRBJ2-1; TRBD1 agrees at 9 bases. The J segment lost 0 bases and the V segment lost 5 bases, leaving 8 bases of the junction unmatched. There are 17 residues in the CDR3. Per the germline V gene, CDR1 is SEHNR and CDR2 is FQNEAQ (reference sequence). The CDR3 DNA follows: TGTGCCAGCAGCACCTGGACAGGGGTGAGCTCCTACAATGAGCAGTTCTTC. Translation: CASSTWTGVSSYNEQFF.

This clone was recorded a few times. Other nucleotide sequences from this sample produce the same CDR3. This rearrangement joins TRBV6-6 to TRBJ2-7; 10 bases are a match to TRBD2. Germline trimming cut 2 bases from V and 5 bases from J; bases unmatched to any gene: 6. Per germline, CDR1 MNHNY and CDR2 SVGAGI (reference sequence). The CDR3 is 15 residues long. The CDR3: CASSYLSGGADEQYF. As DNA, the CDR3 is TGTGCCAGCAGTTACCTAAGCGGGGGGGCCGACGAGCAGTACTTC.

The V and J genes are TRBV6-5 and TRBJ1-1; D might be TRBD1 (6 bases). Looked up from germline, CDR1 is MNHEY and CDR2 is SVGAGI. V was clipped by 3 bases and J by 8 bases, with 19 bases between them. The CDR3 consists of 15 residues. The CDR3: CASSYDGGANREAFF. DNA for the CDR3: TGTGCCAGCAGTTATGATGGGGGGGCGAACCGAGAAGCTTTCTTT.

Concerning this clone itself: A read error may produce the germline difference seen at one junction end. The gene calls are TRBV10-1 and TRBJ2-7; 8 bases fit TRBD1. This CDR3 has 15 residues. Germline CDR1 WNHNN, CDR2 SYGVQD (reference sequence). For the CDR3, the DNA is TGCGCCAGCGGTGACGCCGGGACAGGAAATTACGAGCAGTACTTC. This encodes CASGDAGTGNYEQYF.

V is TRBV5-4 and J is TRBJ2-4, with 10 bases matching TRBD2. There are 16 residues in the CDR3. The V gene's germline CDR1 is SGHNT and CDR2 YYREEE (reference sequence). V shed 3 bases, J shed 6 bases, and the junction held 9 bases outside the gene matches. The CDR3 region has the DNA TGTGCCAGCAGCTCGGGGTCTAGCGGGGGATTAAACATTCAGTACTTC. Amino acid sequence: CASSSGSSGGLNIQYF.